Below, one TCR beta chain is given with its context. The data stem from a study of cytomegalovirus exposure and HLA in healthy donors. Researchers ran the PCR with 60 Vbeta and 13 Jbeta primers. The data were produced by immunoSEQ multiplex PCR, yet TCRdb's version contains in-frame clones alone and is incomplete. This table holds 190,000 or so clones, more than 75% found once. The CDR3 has 13 residues. V trimming: 8 bases; J trimming: 8 bases; junction bases outside the gene matches: 9. CDR1 SQVTM and CDR2 ANQGSEA come from the germline V gene. Each donor's status was that of a healthy bone marrow donor.

This clonotype originated in a woman between 45 and 60 years old in good health and CMV-seropositive. Sequences were obtained from PBMCs. This chain links TRBV29-1 with TRBJ2-4; the match to TRBD1 covers 10 bases. The DNA for the CDR3 is TGCAGCATACGGGACAGGGGTCGACACATTCAGTACTTC. The encoded protein is CSIRDRGRHIQYF.